Listed below are T cell receptor beta chains from one sample, sequenced in a study of blood T cell repertoires in COVID-19. Only in-frame clones appear in the TCRdb table, and some are missing; sequencing was by immunoSEQ multiplex PCR. The table has about 440,000 clones, roughly 90% seen once. Sequenced: peripheral blood. All receptors derive from a woman in her 30s with acute or convalescent COVID-19. Each CDR3 is given with its conserved first and last residue. Fields, in order: J gene, D gene, V gene, clone size, CDR3 DNA, CDR3 protein. A D gene is named only where the DNA matches it firmly. Size is omitted from some rows. Given values are once, few, many or a class for expanded clones.

J gene: TRBJ2-1; D gene: -; V gene: TRBV29-1; clone size: -; CDR3 DNA: TGCAGCGTTGGTCGGGGAGGCAACAATGAGCAGTTCTTC; CDR3 protein: CSVGRGGNNEQFF
J gene: TRBJ2-7; D gene: -; V gene: TRBV12-1; clone size: -; CDR3 DNA: TGTGCCAGCAGCTGGGGGTACAGGGTCTCCACCTACGAGCAGTACTTC; CDR3 protein: CASSWGYRVSTYEQYF
J gene: TRBJ1-2; D gene: TRBD1; V gene: TRBV6-5; clone size: -; CDR3 DNA: TGTGCCAGCAGCGCAACCGGGACAGGGGATGGCTACACCTTC; CDR3 protein: CASSATGTGDGYTF
J gene: TRBJ1-2; D gene: -; V gene: TRBV9; clone size: -; CDR3 DNA: TGTGCCAGCAGCGAGACCCCCGGGGGTAACTATGGCTACACCTTC; CDR3 protein: CASSETPGGNYGYTF
J gene: TRBJ2-3; D gene: TRBD2; V gene: TRBV6-5; clone size: -; CDR3 DNA: TGTGCCAGCACCCGCGGGGGTGCTAGCACAGATACGCAGTATTTT; CDR3 protein: CASTRGGASTDTQYF
J gene: TRBJ1-4; D gene: TRBD1; V gene: TRBV5-4; clone size: -; CDR3 DNA: TGTGCCAGCAGCTATGGGCCGGGACAGGGTGGTGAAAAACTGTTTTTT; CDR3 protein: CASSYGPGQGGEKLFF
J gene: TRBJ2-3; D gene: -; V gene: TRBV7-2; clone size: -; CDR3 DNA: TGTGCCAGCAGCTTAGTCTACGGGACAGATACGCAGTATTTT; CDR3 protein: CASSLVYGTDTQYF
J gene: TRBJ2-7; D gene: TRBD2; V gene: TRBV2; clone size: -; CDR3 DNA: TGTGCCAGCAGTGGCTCCCGTACTAGCGGGGTGGGAGAGCAGTACTTC; CDR3 protein: CASSGSRTSGVGEQYF
J gene: TRBJ1-5; D gene: -; V gene: TRBV28; clone size: -; CDR3 DNA: TGTGCCAGCAGTGAAGCCAGAGGAGGCCGGGCTCAGCCCCAGCATTTT; CDR3 protein: CASSEARGGRAQPQHF
J gene: TRBJ2-3; D gene: -; V gene: TRBV28; clone size: -; CDR3 DNA: TGTGCCAGCAGTACCCTAGGCCGCACAGATACGCAGTATTTT; CDR3 protein: CASSTLGRTDTQYF
J gene: TRBJ1-2; D gene: -; V gene: TRBV4-1; clone size: -; CDR3 DNA: TGCGCCAGCAGCCAAGATATCGGGAACCATGGCTACACCTTC; CDR3 protein: CASSQDIGNHGYTF
J gene: TRBJ1-1; D gene: -; V gene: TRBV6-5; clone size: -; CDR3 DNA: TGTGCCAGCAGTTACTCATGGGGCGACATGAACACTGAAGCTTTCTTT; CDR3 protein: CASSYSWGDMNTEAFF
J gene: TRBJ1-1; D gene: -; V gene: TRBV28; clone size: -; CDR3 DNA: TGTGCCAGCAGTTTACGGGGCCAGGAGGGAGGCGCTTTCTTT; CDR3 protein: CASSLRGQEGGAFF
J gene: TRBJ2-3; D gene: -; V gene: TRBV2; clone size: once; CDR3 DNA: TGTGCCGGAGGACAGGGAGGGACAGATACGCAGTATTTT; CDR3 protein: CAGGQGGTDTQYF
J gene: TRBJ1-6; D gene: TRBD1; V gene: TRBV18; clone size: -; CDR3 DNA: TGTGCCAGCTCACCCGAGGGACAGGGGCTTAATTCACCCCTCCACTTT; CDR3 protein: CASSPEGQGLNSPLHF
J gene: TRBJ2-5; D gene: TRBD1; V gene: TRBV29-1; clone size: -; CDR3 DNA: TGCAGCGCTACAGGGGGGGAGACCCAGTACTTC; CDR3 protein: CSATGGETQYF